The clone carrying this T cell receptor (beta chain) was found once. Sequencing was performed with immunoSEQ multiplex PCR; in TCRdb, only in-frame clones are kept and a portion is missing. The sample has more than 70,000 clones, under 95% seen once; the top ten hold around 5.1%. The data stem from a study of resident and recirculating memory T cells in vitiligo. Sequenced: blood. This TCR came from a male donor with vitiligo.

This CDR3 is CASSLGQGSTYEQYF. Written as DNA, the CDR3 is TGTGCCAGCAGTTTAGGGCAGGGGAGCACCTACGAGCAGTACTTC. This chain uses TRBV28 with TRBJ2-7, with a weak D call TRBD1 (6 bases). This CDR3 has 15 residues. V lost 2 bases and J lost 2, with 13 bases in between. Germline V gives CDR1 MDHEN, CDR2 SYDVKM.